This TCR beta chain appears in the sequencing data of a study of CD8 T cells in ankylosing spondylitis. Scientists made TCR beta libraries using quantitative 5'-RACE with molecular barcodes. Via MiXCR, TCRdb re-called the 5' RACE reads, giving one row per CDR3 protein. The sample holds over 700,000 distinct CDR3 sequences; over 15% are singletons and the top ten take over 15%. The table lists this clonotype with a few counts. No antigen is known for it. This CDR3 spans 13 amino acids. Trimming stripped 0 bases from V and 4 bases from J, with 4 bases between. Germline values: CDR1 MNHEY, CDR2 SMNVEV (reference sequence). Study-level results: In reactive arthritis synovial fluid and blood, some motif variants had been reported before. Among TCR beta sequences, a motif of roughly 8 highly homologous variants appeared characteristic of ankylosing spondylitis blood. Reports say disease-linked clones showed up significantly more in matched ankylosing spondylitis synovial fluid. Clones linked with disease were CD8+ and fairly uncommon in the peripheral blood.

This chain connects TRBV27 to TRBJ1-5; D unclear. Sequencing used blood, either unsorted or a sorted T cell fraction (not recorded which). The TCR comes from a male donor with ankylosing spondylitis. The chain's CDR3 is CASSLSRNQPQHF. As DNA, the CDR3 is TGTGCCAGCAGTTTATCGCGAAATCAGCCCCAGCATTTT.